This T cell receptor beta chain was found in a study of T cell repertoires in cytomegalovirus infection. Study at large: Selection of CMV epitopes for the study included recently identified HLA-C-restricted and well-studied HLA-B-restricted ones.

TCRdb reprocessed the reads with MiXCR, giving one entry per CDR3 protein. The table has 160,000 or so distinct CDR3 sequences, less than 25% seen once; the top ten hold under 30%. This clonotype occurred a few times. The antigen is not known. Germline-derived CDR1 and CDR2 are MGHRA and YSYEKL. This CDR3 has 16 residues. The V gene end was trimmed by 4 bases and the J gene end by 4 bases; junction bases not matched to a gene: 6. Sequenced here: CD8+ T cells from cultured PBMCs, sampled from culture after CMV antigen stimulation. The TCR sequence derives from a human donor in good health (CMV status not recorded). Some clones in this sample may be carry-over from other donors' samples. J is TRBJ2-1 and V is TRBV4-1; the match to TRBD2 covers 11 bases. CDR3 coding DNA: TGCGCCAGCAGCCCTATCGGGACTAGCGGATACAATGAGCAGTTCTTC. It translates to CASSPIGTSGYNEQFF.